The source of this TCR beta chain is a study of CD8 T cells in ankylosing spondylitis. Trimming took off 0 bases at V and 7 bases at J, with 23 bases between the two ends. There are 18 residues in the CDR3. CDR1 and CDR2 from the germline V gene are SGHRS and YFSETQ. General study results and limits: Disease-linked clones were reportedly significantly enriched in matched ankylosing spondylitis synovial fluid. Ankylosing spondylitis blood appeared to carry a characteristic TCR beta motif of roughly eight highly homologous variants.

Scientists made TCR beta libraries using quantitative 5'-RACE with molecular barcodes. TCRdb recomputed calls from the 5' RACE reads with MiXCR, one row per CDR3 protein. The data contain roughly 700,000 distinct CDR3 sequences, 15% to 20% of them singletons. Ten or more counts support this clonotype. No antigen is known for it. The chain links TRBV5-1 to TRBJ2-1; D is possibly TRBD1 or TRBD2 (6 bases each). The sequence was collected from a male donor with ankylosing spondylitis. The sequencing sample was made of blood, either unsorted or a sorted T cell fraction (not recorded which). This CDR3 is CASSLDWGAIDMSNEQFF. The CDR3 nucleotides are TGCGCCAGCAGCTTGGATTGGGGGGCAATCGACATGAGTAATGAGCAGTTCTTC.